This T cell receptor (beta chain) came from a study of T cells in Graves' hyperthyroidism and ophthalmopathy (dated 2019 in TCRdb). General notes on the study: Peripheral blood samples were taken at initial diagnosis, before any treatment was given. A discovery cohort of about a hundred patients, approximately 45 with Graves' ophthalmopathy and roughly 59 with stable Graves' hyperthyroidism, was used to find distinguishing TCR V-J signatures. Whether ophthalmopathy could be predicted prospectively was tested in an independent validation cohort made up of 18 to 20 hyperthyroidism patients plus 17 patients who later progressed to ophthalmopathy. The 100 or so discovery patients were divided at random into training and test sets in a 7:3 ratio. The study also compared thyroid tissue and blood T-cell repertoires from more than 5 Graves' hyperthyroidism patients. After sampling, hyperthyroidism patients received methimazole starting at 30 mg daily, and ophthalmopathy patients received high-dose intravenous methylprednisolone. TCR Vbeta CDR3 sequencing of 130 to 150 peripheral blood samples (43 ophthalmopathy, 75 to 80 hyperthyroidism and about 17 progressor patients) is reported in the paper.

This clonotype was seen at least ten times. Its recognized antigen is unknown. No much larger clonotype is one base removed from it; base qualities were not supplied. Stable Graves' hyperthyroidism was defined as no progression to ophthalmopathy during 18 months of follow-up. Hyperthyroidism patients were newly diagnosed, had a disease duration of under 2 months, and were aged 18 to 65 years. Exclusion was applied to patients with uncontrolled infections, other autoimmune diseases, pregnancy or lactation. Diagnoses were based on clinical symptoms, serum thyroxine and TRAb, thyroid ultrasound and orbital computed tomography. Ficoll-Paque density gradient centrifugation was used to isolate PBMCs from about 9 ml of fresh peripheral blood. Total RNA was extracted with Trizol reagent, and quality was checked on an Agilent 2100 Bioanalyzer. General study outcomes and caveats: In validation, the model predicted progression to ophthalmopathy with over 65% sensitivity and less than 75% specificity, a median of around 6.6 months before onset. In cross-validation, a model built on a 13 V-J signature told ophthalmopathy apart from stable hyperthyroidism with 87.88% sensitivity and roughly 81% specificity, and in testing the same model reached 80%/75%. Most expanded thyroid clonotypes (frequency above 0.001) were also detected in blood, a finding suggesting that blood repertoires may reflect thyroid immune responses. Sample size was not statistically predetermined, and blinding of investigators to group allocation was not performed.

The germline V gene yields SNHLY for CDR1 and FYNNEI for CDR2. At the junction V is shortened by 1 base and J by 4 bases, with 19 bases in between. There are 17 amino acids in the CDR3, from cysteine to phenylalanine inclusive. This entry keeps only the CDR3 DNA: 51 bases, framed from base 1. The TCR beta CDR3 regions were amplified from RNA transcripts. A first-round RT-PCR of the TCR CDR3 used the HTBI primer set with the Qiagen OneStep RT-PCR kit. A second multiplex PCR round built the libraries, followed by size selection and purification. The libraries were sequenced on an Illumina HiSeq2000 using paired-end 100 bp reads. On the study's bioinformatics: SOAPnuke was used to process the raw data, removing reads that contained adapters or uncalled bases, had a mean Phred below 15, or lacked an exact match to the constant primer or identifier. COPE v1.2.5 was used to merge the high-quality paired reads, and each unique nucleotide sequence was defined as a clonotype. Clonotypes were aligned to IMGT TRBV, TRBD and TRBJ reference segments using MiTCR v1.1. Only V-J combinations with frequency above 0.0001, covering 98% to 99.2% of repertoires, were analysed. The TCS score was defined as F50 (clonal expansion) divided by E x V (chaos), with BLOSUM62-based TCRdist calculated between CDR3 peptides within each V-J. Welch's t-statistics and random forest reduced just over 500 V-J features to 13, which were used in a naive Bayes classifier (R e1071). The public reads were run again by TCRdb, first through fastp at Q25 and then through MiXCR, and only productive beta chains were kept. Each CDR3 protein appears once, grouped with its most common genes and DNA. The V and J calls reflect TCRdb's pipeline rather than the authors' work. A total of approximately 400,000 distinct CDR3 sequences appear in this sample, roughly 14% of them only once. The ten largest clones represent less than 15% of the sample.

This clonotype originated in a woman younger than 30 with Graves' hyperthyroidism. The chain employs TRBV2 and TRBJ1-1; the D gene remains uncertain. The sequencing input was blood. The nucleotide sequence is given as TGTGCCAGCAGTGAAGGGGGAGGTTCAACGGTGGGCACTGAAGCTTTCTTT. Protein translation: CASSEGGGSTVGTEAFF.